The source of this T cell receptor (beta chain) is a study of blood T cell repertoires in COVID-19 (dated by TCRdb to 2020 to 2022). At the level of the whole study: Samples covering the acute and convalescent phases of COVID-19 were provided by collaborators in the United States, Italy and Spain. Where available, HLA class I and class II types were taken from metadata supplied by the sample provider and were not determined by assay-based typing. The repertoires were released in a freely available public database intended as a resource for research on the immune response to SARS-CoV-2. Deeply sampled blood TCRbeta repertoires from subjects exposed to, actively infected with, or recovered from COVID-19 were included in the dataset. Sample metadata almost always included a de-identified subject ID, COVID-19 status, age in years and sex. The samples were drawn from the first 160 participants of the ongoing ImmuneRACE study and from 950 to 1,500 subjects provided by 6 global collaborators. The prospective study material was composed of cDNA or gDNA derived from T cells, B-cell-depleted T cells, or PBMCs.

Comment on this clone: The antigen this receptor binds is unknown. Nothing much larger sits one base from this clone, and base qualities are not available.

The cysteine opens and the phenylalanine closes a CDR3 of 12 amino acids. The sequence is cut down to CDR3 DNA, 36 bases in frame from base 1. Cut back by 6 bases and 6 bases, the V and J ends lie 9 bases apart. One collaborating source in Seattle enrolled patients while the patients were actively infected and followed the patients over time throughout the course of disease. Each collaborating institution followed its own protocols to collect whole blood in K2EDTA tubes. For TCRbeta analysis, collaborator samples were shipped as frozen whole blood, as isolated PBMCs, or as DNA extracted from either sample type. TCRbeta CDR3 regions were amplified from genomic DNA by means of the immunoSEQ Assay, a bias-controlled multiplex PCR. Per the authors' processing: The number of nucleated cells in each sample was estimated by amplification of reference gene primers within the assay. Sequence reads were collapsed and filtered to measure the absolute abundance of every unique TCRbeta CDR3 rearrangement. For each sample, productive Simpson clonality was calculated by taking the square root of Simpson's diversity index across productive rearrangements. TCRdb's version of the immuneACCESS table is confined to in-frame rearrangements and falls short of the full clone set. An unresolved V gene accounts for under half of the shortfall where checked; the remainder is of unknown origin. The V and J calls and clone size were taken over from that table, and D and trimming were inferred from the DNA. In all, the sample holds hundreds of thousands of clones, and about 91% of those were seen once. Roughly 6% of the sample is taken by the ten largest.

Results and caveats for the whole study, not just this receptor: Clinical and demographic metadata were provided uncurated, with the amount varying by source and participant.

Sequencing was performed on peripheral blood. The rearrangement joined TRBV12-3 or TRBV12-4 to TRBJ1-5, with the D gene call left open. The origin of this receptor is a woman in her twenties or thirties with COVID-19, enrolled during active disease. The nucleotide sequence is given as TGTGCCAGCAGGTTTCCGGGTCAGCCCCAGCATTTT. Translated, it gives CASRFPGQPQHF.